The rows below give T cell receptor beta chains drawn from one sample of a study of blood T cell repertoires in COVID-19. Sequencing was performed with immunoSEQ multiplex PCR; in TCRdb, only in-frame clones are kept and a portion is missing. The table shows 250,000 to 400,000 clones, with around nine tenths occurring only once. The sequencing sample was made of PBMCs or T cells enriched from blood (not recorded which). The source of these receptors is a man in his fifties or sixties who had recovered from COVID-19. CDR3s include the opening cysteine and the closing phenylalanine or tryptophan. D genes are given only for firm matches. Rows may omit the clone size; those that give it use once, few, many or a size class.

d_call	v_call	cdr3_length	j_call	clone_size	cdr3_aa	cdr3_nt
TRBD1	TRBV4-1	15	TRBJ1-5	-	CASSQEQGGRQPQHF	TGCGCCAGCAGCCAAGAACAAGGGGGCAGGCAGCCCCAGCATTTT
-	TRBV3-1/TRBV3-2	11	TRBJ1-2	-	CASSQEEGYTF	TGTGCCAGCAGCCAAGAGGAGGGCTACACCTTC
TRBD1	TRBV5-1	15	TRBJ1-2	-	CASSPSGTGTAGYTF	TGCGCCAGCAGCCCATCAGGGACAGGGACCGCCGGCTACACCTTC
TRBD1	TRBV13	14	TRBJ1-4	-	CASSKGQGFEKLFF	TGTGCCAGCAGCAAAGGACAGGGATTTGAAAAACTGTTTTTT
TRBD1	TRBV19	15	TRBJ2-1	-	CAASSIGTGMNEQFF	TGTGCCGCCAGTAGTATAGGGACAGGGATGAATGAGCAGTTCTTC
-	TRBV25-1	15	TRBJ1-2	-	CASSEGRGGPYGYTF	TGTGCCAGCAGTGAAGGGAGAGGGGGACCCTATGGCTACACCTTC
TRBD1	TRBV5-1	16	TRBJ2-2	-	CASSLGTGSNTGELFF	TGCGCCAGCAGCCTCGGGACAGGGAGTAACACCGGGGAGCTGTTTTTT
-	TRBV27	15	TRBJ1-2	-	CASSPGDSPNYGYTF	TGTGCCAGCAGCCCCGGAGACAGCCCTAACTATGGCTACACCTTC
-	TRBV7-9	15	TRBJ2-7	-	CASSLGQGISYEQYF	TGTGCCAGCAGCTTGGGGCAGGGTATTAGCTACGAGCAGTACTTC
TRBD1	TRBV2	14	TRBJ1-2	-	CASRTDRGGLGYTF	TGTGCCAGCAGAACGGACAGGGGAGGGCTTGGCTACACCTTC
-	TRBV30	22	TRBJ1-6	-	CAWSGHHLLPFISGVASAPLHF	TGTGCCTGGAGTGGACACCACCTTCTGCCGTTTATAAGCGGGGTTGCTTCGGCACCCCTCCACTTT
-	TRBV27	14	TRBJ1-5	-	CASSRQGSNQPQHF	TGTGCCAGCAGCCGTCAGGGTAGCAATCAGCCCCAGCATTTT
TRBD1	TRBV5-4	15	TRBJ1-1	-	CASSRETGMNTEAFF	TGTGCCAGCAGCAGGGAGACAGGGATGAACACTGAAGCTTTCTTT
-	TRBV3-1/TRBV3-2	15	TRBJ1-3	-	CASSQATGTRNTIYF	TGTGCCAGCAGCCAAGCGACAGGTACTAGAAACACCATATATTTT
-	TRBV14	13	TRBJ1-1	-	CASSLANRGEAFF	TGTGCCAGCAGCCTGGCAAACCGGGGGGAAGCTTTCTTT
TRBD2	TRBV10-3	16	TRBJ2-7	-	CAISESVAGSSYEQYF	TGTGCCATCAGTGAGTCAGTAGCGGGGAGCTCCTACGAGCAGTACTTC
-	TRBV7-9	16	TRBJ1-4	-	CASSLGFSSTNEKLFF	TGTGCCAGCAGCTTAGGTTTTTCGAGTACTAATGAAAAACTGTTTTTT
TRBD1	TRBV4-3	14	TRBJ1-2	-	CASSQNQGVGGYTF	TGCGCCAGCAGCCAAAACCAGGGGGTCGGGGGCTACACCTTC
-	TRBV2	14	TRBJ2-5	-	CASRVLGIGETQYF	TGTGCCAGCAGGGTTCTGGGTATCGGGGAGACCCAGTACTTC
TRBD1	TRBV4-3	15	TRBJ1-6	once	CASSPVAGGDSPLHF	TGCGCCAGCAGCCCCGTGGCAGGGGGCGATTCACCCCTCCACTTT
-	TRBV4-2	13	TRBJ1-1	-	CASSQVRATEAFF	TGTGCCAGCAGCCAAGTCAGGGCCACTGAAGCTTTCTTT
-	TRBV7-2	10	TRBJ1-1	-	CASSLGGAFF	TGTGCCAGCAGCTTGGGGGGAGCTTTCTTT
TRBD1	TRBV6-1	14	TRBJ1-6	-	CASSETGKNSPLHF	TGTGCCAGCAGTGAGACAGGGAAGAATTCACCCCTCCACTTT
TRBD1	TRBV7-9	14	TRBJ2-3	-	CASNLDRVTDTQYF	TGTGCCAGCAACCTAGACAGGGTAACAGATACGCAGTATTTT
-	TRBV9	15	TRBJ2-5	-	CASSVMGLNQETQYF	TGTGCCAGCAGCGTGATGGGACTGAACCAAGAGACCCAGTACTTC
-	TRBV2	17	TRBJ2-1	-	CASRVTGTPSSYNEQFF	TGTGCCAGCAGGGTAACCGGGACACCGAGCTCCTACAATGAGCAGTTCTTC
-	TRBV3-1/TRBV3-2	14	TRBJ2-5	-	CASSLGLYGETQYF	TGTGCCAGCAGCCTAGGACTGTATGGGGAGACCCAGTACTTC
-	TRBV5-6	14	TRBJ2-3	-	CASSLRGSTDTQYF	TGTGCCAGCAGCTTGCGAGGAAGCACAGATACGCAGTATTTT
TRBD1	TRBV27	16	TRBJ1-6	-	CASSQDRGTANSPLHF	TGTGCCAGCAGTCAAGACAGGGGCACCGCCAATTCACCCCTCCACTTT
TRBD2	TRBV6-4	15	TRBJ2-1	-	CASSDRTSGRNEQFF	TGTGCCAGCAGTGACCGGACTAGCGGAAGGAATGAGCAGTTCTTC
TRBD1	TRBV6-5	14	TRBJ1-3	once	CASSQQGAGNTIYF	TGTGCCAGCAGTCAACAGGGGGCGGGAAACACCATATATTTT
-	TRBV12-3/TRBV12-4	12	TRBJ2-7	many	CASSFGGYEQYF	TGTGCCAGCAGTTTTGGAGGCTACGAGCAGTACTTC
-	TRBV30	15	TRBJ1-3	-	CAWSQIPRPGNTIYF	TGTGCCTGGAGTCAAATCCCGCGTCCGGGAAACACCATATATTTT
TRBD1	TRBV14	13	TRBJ1-2	-	CASSQDRTGGYTF	TGTGCCAGCAGCCAAGATCGGACAGGGGGCTACACCTTC
-	TRBV7-9	15	TRBJ1-3	-	CASSPNGARGNTIYF	TGTGCCAGCAGCCCCAATGGGGCGCGCGGAAACACCATATATTTT
-	TRBV3-1/TRBV3-2	13	TRBJ1-1	-	CASSPGGATEAFF	TGTGCCAGCAGCCCCGGGGGAGCCACTGAAGCTTTCTTT
-	TRBV18	15	TRBJ1-2	-	CASSPPSLGARGYTF	TGTGCCAGCTCACCACCGTCCTTAGGGGCCCGTGGCTACACCTTC
-	TRBV11-2	15	TRBJ2-3	-	CASSLLPRSTDTQYF	TGTGCCAGCAGCTTACTTCCCCGGAGCACAGATACGCAGTATTTT
TRBD1	TRBV15	14	TRBJ1-2	-	CATSKDRGQWGYTF	TGTGCCACCAGCAAGGACAGGGGGCAGTGGGGCTACACCTTC
TRBD2	TRBV4-1	16	TRBJ2-5	once	CASSHTSGTRGETQYF	TGCGCCAGCAGCCACACTAGCGGGACCCGTGGGGAGACCCAGTACTTC
-	TRBV5-1	12	TRBJ1-6	-	CASSLLNSPLHF	TGCGCCAGCAGCCTTCTGAATTCACCCCTCCACTTT